The 32 T cell receptor beta chains below all came from one sample that was sequenced in a study of identical twins. TCRdb called the 5' RACE reads again in MiXCR, with one record for every CDR3 protein. Among hundreds of thousands of distinct CDR3 sequences listed, about 12% were seen once. These data also formed part of another study, on yellow fever vaccine responses in identical twins.

The material sequenced was PBMCs. These receptors were obtained from a woman aged 18-29 years in good health.

The J gene is TRBJ2-7, the V gene TRBV10-2; 10 bases agree with TRBD2. Germline V gene sequence: CDR1 WSHSY, CDR2 SAAADI. J was trimmed by 3 bases and V by 3 bases; bases with no gene match: 5. The CDR3 totals 15 residues. CDR3 DNA: TGCGCCAGCAGTGATCCTAGCGGGAGTTTCTACGAGCAGTACTTC. Translation gives CASSDPSGSFYEQYF.

The chain carries TRBV12-3 or TRBV12-4 and TRBJ1-3, with D possibly being TRBD1 (6 bases). Trimming took off 5 bases at V and 0 bases at J, with 14 bases between the two ends. This CDR3 has 16 residues. CDR3 residues: CASSRGLRGSGNTIYF. DNA for the CDR3: TGTGCCAGCAGTCGGGGCCTCAGGGGCTCTGGAAACACCATATATTTT.

The chain links TRBV10-3 to TRBJ2-1; 10 bases agree with TRBD2. The CDR3 sequence is 18 residues long. V shed 2 bases and J 3 bases; nucleotides not matched to a gene: 10. Germline V CDR1 and CDR2: ENHRY, SYGVKD. CDR3 residues: CAISEGLAGEGGYNEQFF. The CDR3 DNA follows: TGTGCCATCAGTGAGGGGCTAGCGGGAGAAGGGGGCTACAATGAGCAGTTCTTC.

This sequence joins TRBV7-9 and TRBJ1-2, with D unclear. The germline CDR1 and CDR2 sequences are SEHNR and FQNEAQ (reference sequence). The CDR3 is 13 amino acids. V was pared by 6 bases and J by 6 bases, with 14 bases between. The CDR3 loop is CASSPFLTDGYTF. In DNA form, the CDR3 reads TGTGCCAGCAGTCCCTTCTTAACCGATGGCTACACCTTC.

This clonotype has ten or more counts. V is TRBV28 and J is TRBJ1-2; perhaps TRBD1 as D (6 bases). Per the germline V gene, CDR1 is MDHEN and CDR2 is SYDVKM. V was pared by 3 bases and J by 8 bases, with 10 bases between. The CDR3 is made up of 12 amino acids. The CDR3 spells CASSFTGKGYTF. The CDR3 region has the DNA TGTGCCAGCAGTTTTACAGGGAAAGGCTACACCTTC.

This sequence joins TRBV12-3 or TRBV12-4 and TRBJ2-7; D is ambiguous. The CDR3 has 15 amino acids. The V end was cut by 2 bases, the J end by 4 bases, with 15 bases between. The CDR3 nucleotides are TGTGCCAGCAGTTTAAACAGTGAATTCCCTTACGAGCAGTACTTC. Its translation: CASSLNSEFPYEQYF.

This clonotype was observed many times. V usage is TRBV3-1 and J usage is TRBJ2-1, with TRBD2 matching 7 bases. The V segment lost 6 bases and the J segment 9 bases; nucleotides outside the gene matches: 17. CDR1 is LGHDT and CDR2 is YNNKEL in the germline V gene (reference sequence). The CDR3 is made up of 16 amino acids. CDR3: CASRLDYGAGASEQFF. CDR3 in DNA: TGTGCCAGCAGGCTCGACTACGGGGCGGGAGCCAGTGAGCAGTTCTTC.

This sequence joins TRBV14 and TRBJ2-1; tentative D call: TRBD1 (5 bases). The CDR3 is made up of 13 amino acids. Trimming removed 5 bases from V and 15 bases from J, with 20 bases in between. CDR1 SGHDN and CDR2 FVKESK come from the germline V gene. CDR3 amino acids: CASSRQTEGVGFF. The CDR3 DNA is TGTGCCAGCAGCAGACAGACAGAAGGGGTAGGGTTCTTC.

The chain is built from TRBV23-1 and TRBJ2-1; the match to TRBD2 covers 11 bases. TRBV23-1 is classed as an ORF, of uncertain function. Trimming cost V 4 bases and J 1 base; bases outside gene matches: 18. The CDR3 consists of 21 residues. In nucleotides, the CDR3 is TGCGCCAGCAGTCCTCCAGGAGTCCTAGCGGGAGGTCTTGTTTCCTACAATGAGCAGTTCTTC. This encodes CASSPPGVLAGGLVSYNEQFF.

This clonotype was counted between two and nine times. Here the CDR3 DNA reads TGCAGTGCTAGGGCTAGCGGGGGATTTGATACGCAGTATTTT. Translated: CSARASGGFDTQYF. This chain links TRBV20-1 with TRBJ2-3, with TRBD2 matching 10 bases. The germline gives CDR1 DFQATT, CDR2 SNEGSKA (reference sequence). Trimming cost V 3 bases and J 6 bases; bases outside gene matches: 6. The length of the CDR3 is 14 residues.

The chain is built from TRBV6-1 and TRBJ1-2, with D unclear. The CDR3 consists of 13 residues. Trimming removed 3 bases at V and 2 bases at J, with 7 bases between. The germline V gene encodes CDR1 MNHNS and CDR2 SASEGT. CDR3 sequence (DNA): TGTGCCAGCAGTGAGAACGGAAACTATGGCTACACCTTC. It specifies CASSENGNYGYTF.

In its sample, this clonotype was seen a few times. The gene calls are TRBV15 and TRBJ1-2; weak D call: TRBD1 (6 bases). This CDR3 is built from 15 residues. V was shortened by 3 bases and J by 7 bases, with 18 bases between the two germline ends. Germline CDR1 reads LNHNV; CDR2 reads YYDKDF (reference sequence). DNA of the CDR3: TGTGCCACCAGCAGTACCGACCGGGCCAGGGGTGGCTACACCTTC. This translates into CATSSTDRARGGYTF.

This clonotype has a count of ten or more. The chain links TRBV7-8 to TRBJ2-5; 8 bases match TRBD2. V was pared by 5 bases and J by 5 bases, with 13 bases of the junction left unmatched. The germline V gene has CDR1 SGHVS and CDR2 FQNEAQ. CDR3 length: 16 residues. The CDR3 reads CASSHGRAASMETQYF. CDR3 bases: TGTGCCAGCAGCCACGGGAGGGCCGCTTCTATGGAGACCCAGTACTTC.

This sequence joins TRBV29-1 and TRBJ2-6; 8 bases align to TRBD1. The CDR3 totals 16 residues. Looked up from germline, CDR1 is SQVTM and CDR2 is ANQGSEA. The V segment lost 4 bases and the J segment 4 bases; nucleotides outside the gene matches: 9. The CDR3 reads CSVGTGWPSGANVLTF. In DNA form, the CDR3 reads TGCAGCGTTGGGACAGGGTGGCCCTCCGGGGCCAACGTCCTGACTTTC. The entire variable domain, with the rest obtained from reference TRBV29-1 and TRBJ2-6, is as follows: SAVISQKPSRDICQRGTSLTIQCQVDSQVTMMFWYRQQPGQSLTLIATANQGSEATYESGFVIDKFPISRPNLTFSTLTVSNMSPEDSSIYLCSVGTGWPSGANVLTFGAGSRLTVL.

The chain recombines TRBV25-1 with TRBJ2-5, with D hard to call. Trimming left V 3 bases short and J 3 bases short, with 14 bases between. Germline V gene data show CDR1 as MGHDK and CDR2 as SYGVNS. There are 15 residues in the CDR3. DNA of the CDR3: TGTGCCAGCAGTGATTTGGCAGGCTATGAAGAGACCCAGTACTTC. This translates into CASSDLAGYEETQYF.

V usage is TRBV20-1 and J usage is TRBJ2-1; 9 bases agree with TRBD2. This CDR3 spans 14 amino acids. The V and J ends lost 3 bases and 9 bases, in that order; junction bases with no gene match: 9. Germline V lookup: CDR1 DFQATT, CDR2 SNEGSKA (reference sequence). The CDR3 region is CSASLSGRPLEQFF. The CDR3 coding sequence is TGCAGTGCTAGTCTAAGCGGGAGGCCCCTTGAGCAGTTCTTC.

The CDR3 loop is CATGQGASTDTQYF. CDR3 nucleotides: TGTGCCACCGGACAGGGGGCGAGCACAGATACGCAGTATTTT. The chain joins TRBV24-1 to TRBJ2-3; 11 bases match TRBD1. The V segment lost 9 bases and the J segment 0 bases; nucleotides outside the gene matches: 1. The CDR3 is 14 amino acids. The germline CDR1 and CDR2 sequences are KGHDR and SFDVKD.

This clonotype was observed a handful of times. The chain employs TRBV6-1 and TRBJ2-1; D is possibly TRBD1 or TRBD2 (7 bases each). V was clipped by 7 bases and J by 9 bases, with 22 bases between them. Germline CDR1 reads MNHNS; CDR2 reads SASEGT. This CDR3 spans 15 amino acids. The CDR3: CASMWLAGGEGEQFF. As DNA, the CDR3 is TGTGCCAGCATGTGGCTAGCAGGGGGGGAGGGTGAGCAGTTCTTC.

The table lists this clonotype with a few counts. V and J are TRBV20-1 and TRBJ2-1; D is undetermined. The CDR3 runs to 15 residues. V gave up 0 bases and J gave up 1 base, with 10 bases separating them. In germline, CDR1 is DFQATT, CDR2 SNEGSKA (reference sequence). The CDR3 reads CSARDRGVSYNEQFF. The CDR3 DNA sequence: TGCAGTGCTAGAGATCGTGGAGTTTCCTACAATGAGCAGTTCTTC.

The CDR3 nucleotides read TGTGCCAGCATTGGGACGTCGGACACCGGGGAGCTGTTTTTT. It translates to CASIGTSDTGELFF. This chain uses TRBV6-1 with TRBJ2-2, with D perhaps being TRBD1 or TRBD2 (5 bases each). Per the germline V gene, CDR1 is MNHNS and CDR2 is SASEGT. The CDR3 length is 14 residues. Trimming shortened V by 7 bases and J by 3 bases, and 12 bases separated the two germline ends.

This clonotype has more than one count but fewer than ten. The V gene is TRBV7-9, the J gene TRBJ2-6; D call uncertain. This CDR3 is 15 amino acids long. Germline values: CDR1 SEHNR, CDR2 FQNEAQ (reference sequence). Trimming left V 5 bases short and J 0 bases short, with 8 bases between. This chain's CDR3 is CASSEHVSGANVLTF. The CDR3 DNA reads TGTGCCAGCAGCGAACACGTCTCTGGGGCCAACGTCCTGACTTTC.

The gene calls are TRBV15 and TRBJ2-5; the D call may be TRBD1 or TRBD2 (5 bases each). Germline V lookup: CDR1 LNHNV, CDR2 YYDKDF (reference sequence). The CDR3 covers 16 residues. Trimming shortened V by 7 bases and J by 2 bases, and 20 bases separated the two germline ends. The CDR3 DNA reads TGTGCCACCACCCAGAGGACGGGACGCAGTCAAGAGACCCAGTACTTC. This gives the protein CATTQRTGRSQETQYF.

This clonotype was seen a few times. The genes are TRBV19 and TRBJ2-3; TRBD2 matches 9 bases. Germline trimming cut 9 bases from V and 3 bases from J; bases unmatched to any gene: 10. The CDR3 extends over 15 amino acids. Germline CDR1 reads LNHDA; CDR2 reads SQIVND (reference sequence). The CDR3 DNA reads as TGTGCCAGCGCGAATAGCGGGAGTCGGACAGATACGCAGTATTTT. Its translation: CASANSGSRTDTQYF.

The rearrangement links TRBV7-9 to TRBJ2-5; D assignment may be TRBD1 or TRBD2 (5 bases each). The CDR3 contains 13 residues. The germline V and J ends were trimmed by 5 bases and 5 bases, with 12 bases remaining between them. CDR1 is SEHNR and CDR2 is FQNEAQ in the germline V gene (reference sequence). The DNA for the CDR3 is TGTGCCAGCAGCATGAGGGGCGGGGAGACCCAGTACTTC. Its protein is CASSMRGGETQYF.

The chain links TRBV10-3 to TRBJ2-2; D is tentatively TRBD1 or TRBD2 (5 bases each). V gave up 8 bases and J gave up 1 base, with 17 bases separating them. In germline, CDR1 is ENHRY, CDR2 SYGVKD. This CDR3 has 16 amino acids. As DNA, the CDR3 is TGTGCCATCTCCAACCCCGGGACCCTGAACACCGGGGAGCTGTTTTTT. Protein sequence: CAISNPGTLNTGELFF.

This clonotype was seen at least ten times. The rearrangement joins TRBV12-3 or TRBV12-4 to TRBJ1-2, with D uncertain. Trimming cost V 7 bases and J 9 bases, with 18 bases left between them. The CDR3 is 13 amino acids. The CDR3 DNA follows: TGTGCCAGCAATTCGGGCAGCGCGTTGAGCTACACCTTC. This translates into CASNSGSALSYTF.

This chain links TRBV20-1 with TRBJ2-3; 7 bases agree with TRBD2. V lost 0 bases to trimming and J lost 2 bases; unmatched junction nucleotides: 5. CDR1 DFQATT and CDR2 SNEGSKA come from the germline V gene (reference sequence). CDR3 length: 15 residues. For the CDR3, the DNA is TGCAGTGCTAGAGATCTGAGCGGGACCACAGATACGCAGTATTTT. Protein product: CSARDLSGTTDTQYF.

This clonotype was counted a few times. V usage is TRBV7-9 and J usage is TRBJ2-7; D is uncertain. The germline V gene has CDR1 SEHNR and CDR2 FQNEAQ (reference sequence). Deletions cut 1 base from V and 2 bases from J, with 9 bases between. The CDR3 extends over 14 amino acids. This CDR3 is CASSLDITAYEQYV. The CDR3 region has the DNA TGTGCCAGCAGCTTAGATATTACAGCCTACGAGCAGTACGTC.

This clonotype has only a few counts. This chain joins TRBV10-3 and TRBJ1-6; D ambiguous. The CDR3 is 15 residues long. V was trimmed by 0 bases and J by 13 bases, leaving 16 bases between them. From germline, CDR1 is ENHRY and CDR2 SYGVKD. The CDR3 loop reads CAISESRGREIPLHF. DNA of the CDR3: TGTGCCATCAGTGAGTCGCGAGGGCGCGAAATCCCCCTCCACTTT.

The rearrangement links TRBV19 to TRBJ2-2; TRBD2 matches at 8 bases. CDR1 is LNHDA and CDR2 is SQIVND in the germline V gene (reference sequence). Trimming took 9 bases from V and 6 from J; bases not matched to a gene: 18. The CDR3 has 17 amino acids. CDR3 amino acids: CASERGLGGAGAGELFF. The CDR3 region has the DNA TGTGCCAGCGAGAGGGGTCTAGGCGGAGCGGGGGCCGGGGAGCTGTTTTTT.

This chain connects TRBV5-1 to TRBJ2-1; 7 nucleotides agree with TRBD2. The CDR3 extends over 15 amino acids. Germline V gives CDR1 SGHRS, CDR2 YFSETQ. Unmatched junction bases numbered 10, after V lost 7 bases and J lost 3 bases. The DNA of the CDR3 is TGCGCCAGCCTTCGGGACTACGAGGACTACAATGAGCAGTTCTTC. Its translation: CASLRDYEDYNEQFF.

The chain has TRBV14 and TRBJ2-7; maybe TRBD1 (6 bases). The V and J ends lost 1 base and 3 bases respectively, with 10 bases between them. The CDR3 is made up of 14 amino acids. CDR1 SGHDN and CDR2 FVKESK come from the germline V gene. CDR3 nucleotides: TGTGCCAGCAGCCAAGGGGGGCCTTTCTACGAGCAGTACTTC. Translated: CASSQGGPFYEQYF. The whole variable domain, filled in from reference TRBV14 and TRBJ2-7, reads EAGVTQFPSHSVIEKGQTVTLRCDPISGHDNLYWYRRVMGKEIKFLLHFVKESKQDESGMPNNRFLAERTGGTYSTLKVQPAELEDSGVYFCASSQGGPFYEQYFGPGTRLTVT.